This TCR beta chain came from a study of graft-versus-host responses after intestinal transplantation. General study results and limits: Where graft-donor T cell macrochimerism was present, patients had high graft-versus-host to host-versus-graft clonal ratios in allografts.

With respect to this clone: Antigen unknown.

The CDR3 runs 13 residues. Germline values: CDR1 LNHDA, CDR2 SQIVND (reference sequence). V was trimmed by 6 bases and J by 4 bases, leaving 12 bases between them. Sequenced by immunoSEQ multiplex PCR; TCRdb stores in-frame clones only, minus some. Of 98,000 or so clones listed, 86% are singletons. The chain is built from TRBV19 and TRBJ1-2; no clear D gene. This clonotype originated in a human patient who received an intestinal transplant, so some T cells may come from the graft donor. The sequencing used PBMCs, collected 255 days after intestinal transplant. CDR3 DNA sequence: TGTGCCAGTAGCCCCGAGGCAGCCTATGGCTACACCTTC. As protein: CASSPEAAYGYTF.